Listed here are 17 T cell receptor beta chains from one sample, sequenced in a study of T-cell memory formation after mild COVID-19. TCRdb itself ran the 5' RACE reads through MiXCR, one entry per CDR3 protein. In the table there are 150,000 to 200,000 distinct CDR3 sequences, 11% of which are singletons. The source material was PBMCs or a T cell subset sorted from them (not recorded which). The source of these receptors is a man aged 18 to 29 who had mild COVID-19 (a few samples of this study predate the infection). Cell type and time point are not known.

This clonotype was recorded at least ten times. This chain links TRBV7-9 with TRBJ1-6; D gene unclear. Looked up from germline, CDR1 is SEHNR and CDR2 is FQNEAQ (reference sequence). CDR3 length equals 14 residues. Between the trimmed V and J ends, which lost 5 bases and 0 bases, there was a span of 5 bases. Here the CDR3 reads CASSPSSYNSPLHF. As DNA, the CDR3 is TGTGCCAGCAGCCCCAGCTCCTATAATTCACCCCTCCACTTT.

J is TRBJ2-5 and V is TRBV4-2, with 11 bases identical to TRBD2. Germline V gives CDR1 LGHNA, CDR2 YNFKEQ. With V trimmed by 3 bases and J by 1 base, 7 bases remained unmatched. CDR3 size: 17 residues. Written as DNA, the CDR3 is TGTGCCAGCAGCCAGTATCTAGCGGGGGGAATCCAAGAGACCCAGTACTTC. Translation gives CASSQYLAGGIQETQYF.

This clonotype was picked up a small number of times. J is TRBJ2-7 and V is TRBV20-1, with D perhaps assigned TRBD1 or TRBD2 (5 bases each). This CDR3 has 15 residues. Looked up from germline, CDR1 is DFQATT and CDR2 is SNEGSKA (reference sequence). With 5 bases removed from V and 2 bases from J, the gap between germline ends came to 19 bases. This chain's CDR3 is CSAARAGALTYEQYF. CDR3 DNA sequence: TGCAGTGCTGCTAGAGCCGGGGCGCTCACCTACGAGCAGTACTTC.

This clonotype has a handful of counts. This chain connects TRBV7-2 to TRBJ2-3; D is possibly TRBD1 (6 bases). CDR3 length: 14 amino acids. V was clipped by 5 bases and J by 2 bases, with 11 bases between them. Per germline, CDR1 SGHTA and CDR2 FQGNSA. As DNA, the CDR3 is TGTGCCAGCAGCCGGGGACATCCCACAGATACGCAGTATTTT. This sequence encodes CASSRGHPTDTQYF.

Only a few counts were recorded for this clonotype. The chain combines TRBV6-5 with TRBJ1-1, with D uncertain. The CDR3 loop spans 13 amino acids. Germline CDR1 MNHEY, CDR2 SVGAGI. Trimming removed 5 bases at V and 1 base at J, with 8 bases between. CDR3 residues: CASSDISNTEAFF. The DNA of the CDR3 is TGTGCCAGCAGTGACATATCGAACACTGAAGCTTTCTTT.

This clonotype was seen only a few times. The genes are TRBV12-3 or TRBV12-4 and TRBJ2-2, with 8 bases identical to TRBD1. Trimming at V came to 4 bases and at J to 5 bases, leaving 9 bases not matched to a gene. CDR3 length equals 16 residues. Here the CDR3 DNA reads TGTGCCAGCAGTTCCGGACAGGGCACTGTTACCGGGGAGCTGTTTTTT. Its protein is CASSSGQGTVTGELFF.

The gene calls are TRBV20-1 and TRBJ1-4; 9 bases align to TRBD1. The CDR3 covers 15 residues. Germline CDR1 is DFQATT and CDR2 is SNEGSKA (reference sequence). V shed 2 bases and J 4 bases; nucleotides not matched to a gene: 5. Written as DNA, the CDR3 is TGCAGTGCTAGACGACAGGGACAGGGTAATGAAAAACTGTTTTTT. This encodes CSARRQGQGNEKLFF.

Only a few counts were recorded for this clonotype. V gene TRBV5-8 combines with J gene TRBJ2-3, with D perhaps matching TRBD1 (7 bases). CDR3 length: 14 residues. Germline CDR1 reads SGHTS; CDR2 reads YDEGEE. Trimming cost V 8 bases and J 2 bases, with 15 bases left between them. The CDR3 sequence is CASTTGTYTDTQYF. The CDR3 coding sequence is TGTGCCAGTACGACAGGGACTTACACAGATACGCAGTATTTT.

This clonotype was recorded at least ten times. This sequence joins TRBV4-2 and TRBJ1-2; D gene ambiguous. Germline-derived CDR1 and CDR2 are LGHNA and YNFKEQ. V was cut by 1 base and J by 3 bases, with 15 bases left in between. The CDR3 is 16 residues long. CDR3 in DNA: TGTGCCAGCAGCCAAGCTGGCAGACTTTTGGACTATGGCTACACCTTC. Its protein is CASSQAGRLLDYGYTF.

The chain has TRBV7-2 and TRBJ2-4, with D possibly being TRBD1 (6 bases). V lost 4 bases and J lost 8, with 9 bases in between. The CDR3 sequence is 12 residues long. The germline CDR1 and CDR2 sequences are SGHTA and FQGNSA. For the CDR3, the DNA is TGTGCCAGCAGCTCACAGGGACACATTCAGTACTTC. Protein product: CASSSQGHIQYF.

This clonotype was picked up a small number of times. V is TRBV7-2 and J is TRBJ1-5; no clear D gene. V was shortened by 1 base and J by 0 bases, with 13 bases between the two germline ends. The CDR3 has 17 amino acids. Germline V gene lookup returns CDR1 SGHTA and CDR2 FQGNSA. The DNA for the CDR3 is TGTGCCAGCAGCTTAGTAATGGCGGTAGATAGCAATCAGCCCCAGCATTTT. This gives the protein CASSLVMAVDSNQPQHF.

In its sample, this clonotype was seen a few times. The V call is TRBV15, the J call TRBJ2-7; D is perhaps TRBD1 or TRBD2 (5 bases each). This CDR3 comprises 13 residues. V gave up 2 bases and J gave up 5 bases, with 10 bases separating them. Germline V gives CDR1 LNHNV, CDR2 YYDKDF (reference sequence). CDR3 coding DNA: TGTGCCACCAGCAGAACCCGGGACCACGAGCAGTACGTC. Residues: CATSRTRDHEQYV.

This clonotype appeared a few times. The CDR3 region is CATSGWGEEETQYF. CDR3 bases: TGTGCCACCAGCGGATGGGGGGAGGAAGAGACCCAGTACTTC. The genes are TRBV24-1 and TRBJ2-5, with D possibly TRBD2 on 6 matching bases. The CDR3 sequence is 14 residues long. With 7 bases removed from V and 3 bases from J, the gap between germline ends came to 14 bases. Germline CDR1 reads KGHDR; CDR2 reads SFDVKD.

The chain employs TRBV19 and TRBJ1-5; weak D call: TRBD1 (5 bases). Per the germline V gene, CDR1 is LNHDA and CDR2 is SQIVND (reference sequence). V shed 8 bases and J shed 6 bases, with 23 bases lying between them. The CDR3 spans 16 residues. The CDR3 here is CASDSRYDRETQPQHF. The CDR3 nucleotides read TGTGCCAGTGACAGCCGCTACGACAGAGAAACTCAGCCCCAGCATTTT.

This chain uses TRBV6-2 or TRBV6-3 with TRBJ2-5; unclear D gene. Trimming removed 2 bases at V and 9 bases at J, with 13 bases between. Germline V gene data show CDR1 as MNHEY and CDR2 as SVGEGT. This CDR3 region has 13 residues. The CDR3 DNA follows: TGTGCCAGCAGTTACCTTGAGGACCGGCCCCAGTACTTC. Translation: CASSYLEDRPQYF.

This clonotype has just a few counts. CDR3 DNA: TGCGCCAGCAGCAAAGGACAGGGCAACTATGGCTACACCTTC. Its protein product is CASSKGQGNYGYTF. The genes are TRBV5-1 and TRBJ1-2, with 8 bases identical to TRBD1. Losses at the gene ends were 4 bases for V and 2 bases for J; bases not matched to a gene: 4. Germline-derived CDR1 and CDR2 are SGHRS and YFSETQ. There are 14 residues in the CDR3.

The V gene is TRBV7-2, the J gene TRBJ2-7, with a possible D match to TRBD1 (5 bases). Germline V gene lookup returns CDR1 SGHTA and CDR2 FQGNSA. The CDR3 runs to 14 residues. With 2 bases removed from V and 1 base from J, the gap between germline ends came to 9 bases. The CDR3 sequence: CASSLFGQSYEQYV. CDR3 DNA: TGTGCCAGCAGCTTATTTGGACAATCCTACGAGCAGTACGTC.